This paragraph reports one T cell receptor beta chain. The germline V gene has CDR1 MGHRA and CDR2 YSYEKL. The length of the CDR3 is 15 residues. Deletions cut 3 bases from V and 7 bases from J, with 16 bases between. This entry comes from a study of control samples from healthy donors and cancer patients. Libraries were prepared by immunoSEQ multiplex PCR; TCRdb keeps only in-frame clonotypes and omits some of them. Of 95,000 to 130,000 clones in the sample, 88% were seen once. The V and J genes are TRBV4-1 and TRBJ1-5; D uncertain. Sample: blood. This TCR came from a woman in her seventies in good health. CDR3 nucleotide sequence: TGCGCCAGCAGCCAGCAGTTCACAGTAAAGCAGCCCCAGCATTTT. Translated: CASSQQFTVKQPQHF.